Below, one T cell receptor beta chain is given with its context. Its target is unknown. The entry originates in a study of T cell responses to AZD1222 COVID-19 vaccine. Findings of the study overall: White British donors predominated, females outnumbered males, and clonal diversity was possibly underestimated. Spike-specific TCR breadth and depth rose after two AZD1222 doses. Per reports, nearly half of all spike-specific TCRs target regions that are unmutated in variants.

TCRdb's table, derived via immunoSEQ multiplex PCR, lists solely in-frame clones and lacks some. The table shows roughly 180,000 clones, with about nine tenths occurring only once. The CDR3 contains 15 residues. The V gene's germline CDR1 is SEHNR and CDR2 FQNEAQ (reference sequence). V was trimmed by 1 base and J by 1 base, leaving 9 bases between them. Here the sequenced sample was peripheral blood, taken on day 0 of MenACWY control vaccination. The chain combines TRBV7-9 with TRBJ2-3, with TRBD2 as a possible D gene (6 bases). The source of this sequence is an adult in good health. In nucleotides, the CDR3 is TGTGCCAGCAGCTTAGGGCGGGGTGGCACAGATACGCAGTATTTT. It is translated as CASSLGRGGTDTQYF.